The rows below give T cell receptor beta chains drawn from one sample of a study of CD8+ T cells in alopecia areata. Assay: immunoSEQ multiplex PCR; the TCRdb copy retains only in-frame clones and omits some. Of 150,000 or so clones in the sample, roughly 44% were seen once. The sample consisted of CD4+ T cells sorted from blood. These receptors were obtained from a human donor with alopecia areata. Each CDR3 is given with its conserved first and last residue. Fields, in order: clone size, V gene, D gene, J gene, CDR3 DNA, CDR3 protein. A D gene is named only where the DNA matches it firmly. Rows give clone size only sometimes, using once, few, many, or a class for an expanded clone.

abundance: .
v_gene: TRBV2
d_gene: TRBD1
j_gene: TRBJ2-7
CDR3nt: TGTGCCAGCAGTCCCACAGGGGGCTACGAGCAGTACTTC
CDR3aa: CASSPTGGYEQYF

abundance: .
v_gene: TRBV5-1
d_gene: .
j_gene: TRBJ2-7
CDR3nt: TGCGCCAGCAGCTTAGGGGCCTACGAGCAGTACTTC
CDR3aa: CASSLGAYEQYF

abundance: few
v_gene: TRBV11-2
d_gene: .
j_gene: TRBJ2-5
CDR3nt: TGTGCCAGCAGCCTACCACGCACTAGAAACCAAGAGACCCAGTACTTC
CDR3aa: CASSLPRTRNQETQYF

abundance: .
v_gene: TRBV29-1
d_gene: TRBD1
j_gene: TRBJ2-5
CDR3nt: TGCAGCGTAGGGGACAGTCAAGAGACCCAGTACTTC
CDR3aa: CSVGDSQETQYF

abundance: .
v_gene: TRBV20-1
d_gene: .
j_gene: TRBJ2-3
CDR3nt: TGCAGTGCTAGAGGGCATGTCACGCAGTATTTT
CDR3aa: CSARGHVTQYF

abundance: .
v_gene: TRBV28
d_gene: .
j_gene: TRBJ2-5
CDR3nt: TGTGCCAGCAGTCCCGACCGCCTCCAGGCCCAGTACTTC
CDR3aa: CASSPDRLQAQYF

abundance: .
v_gene: TRBV20-1
d_gene: TRBD2
j_gene: TRBJ2-5
CDR3nt: TGCAGCAGCGGGAGGGCTGAGACCCAGTACTTC
CDR3aa: CSSGRAETQYF

abundance: .
v_gene: TRBV29-1
d_gene: .
j_gene: TRBJ2-3
CDR3nt: TGCAGCGTTGTAGCAGGGAGCACAGATACGCAGTATTTT
CDR3aa: CSVVAGSTDTQYF

abundance: .
v_gene: TRBV28
d_gene: .
j_gene: TRBJ2-1
CDR3nt: TGTGCCAGCAGTTTTAGGCAGGGCCATGAGCAGTTCTTC
CDR3aa: CASSFRQGHEQFF

abundance: .
v_gene: TRBV6-1
d_gene: .
j_gene: TRBJ2-3
CDR3nt: TGTGCCAGCAGTAGAGCGGTTGGGAGGGATACGCAGTATTTT
CDR3aa: CASSRAVGRDTQYF

abundance: .
v_gene: TRBV6-6
d_gene: .
j_gene: TRBJ1-4
CDR3nt: TGTGCCAGCAGTTACTCCCAGGAAAAACTGTTTTTT
CDR3aa: CASSYSQEKLFF

abundance: .
v_gene: TRBV2
d_gene: TRBD2
j_gene: TRBJ2-5
CDR3nt: TGTGCCAGCACTCCTGCTAGCGGGAGCTTGGCGACCCAGTACTTC
CDR3aa: CASTPASGSLATQYF

abundance: .
v_gene: TRBV5-4
d_gene: .
j_gene: TRBJ1-1
CDR3nt: TGTGCCAGCAGCTTTTCAGAGAACACTGAAGCTTTCTTT
CDR3aa: CASSFSENTEAFF

abundance: .
v_gene: TRBV6-1
d_gene: .
j_gene: TRBJ2-2
CDR3nt: TGTGCCAGCAGTGCCAAGGGTAACGGGGAGCTGTTTTTT
CDR3aa: CASSAKGNGELFF

abundance: .
v_gene: TRBV15
d_gene: .
j_gene: TRBJ2-6
CDR3nt: TGTGCCACCAGCATTTATGGGGCCAACGTCCTGACTTTC
CDR3aa: CATSIYGANVLTF

abundance: .
v_gene: TRBV11-3
d_gene: TRBD2
j_gene: TRBJ2-1
CDR3nt: TGTGCCAGCAGTTCCTTGGGCGGGAGGTCTTACAATGAGCAGTTCTTC
CDR3aa: CASSSLGGRSYNEQFF

abundance: .
v_gene: TRBV11-2
d_gene: TRBD2
j_gene: TRBJ2-5
CDR3nt: TGTGCCAGCAGTTCAGGACTAGCGGGGACCCAGTACTTC
CDR3aa: CASSSGLAGTQYF

abundance: .
v_gene: TRBV18
d_gene: .
j_gene: TRBJ2-7
CDR3nt: TGTGCCAGCTCACCACGACAGACCTACGAGCAGTACTTC
CDR3aa: CASSPRQTYEQYF

abundance: few
v_gene: TRBV29-1
d_gene: TRBD2
j_gene: TRBJ2-3
CDR3nt: TGCAGCGTAAGAACAGCGGGAGTGAGAGATACGCAGTATTTT
CDR3aa: CSVRTAGVRDTQYF

abundance: .
v_gene: TRBV7-9
d_gene: .
j_gene: TRBJ2-5
CDR3nt: TGTGCCAGCTCGGCGTTCGGCATAGGGGAGACCCAGTACTTC
CDR3aa: CASSAFGIGETQYF

abundance: .
v_gene: TRBV30
d_gene: .
j_gene: TRBJ2-5
CDR3nt: TGTGCCTGGAGTGTACTGGATGGCGAGACCCAGTACTTC
CDR3aa: CAWSVLDGETQYF

abundance: .
v_gene: TRBV15
d_gene: .
j_gene: TRBJ2-4
CDR3nt: TGTGCCACCAGCCCGCACCTGGGCATTCAGTACTTC
CDR3aa: CATSPHLGIQYF